The 30 T cell receptor beta chains given below trace back to one sample, sequenced in a study of human thymus T cells. Measured with immunoSEQ multiplex PCR; TCRdb has only the in-frame clones, and not every one. The sample has tens of thousands of clones, about 94% seen once. The sequenced sample consisted of blood. The receptor set was obtained from a boy younger than two with a congenital heart defect but otherwise immunologically healthy.

CDR3 DNA sequence: TGTGCCAGCAGCCAAGAGGGACTAGCATCCGAGCAGTACTTC. It encodes CASSQEGLASEQYF. V gene TRBV4-2 combines with J gene TRBJ2-7; 9 bases align to TRBD2. Germline CDR1 and CDR2: LGHNA and YNFKEQ. The CDR3 length is 14 residues. V shed 0 bases and J 6 bases; nucleotides not matched to a gene: 3.

The V and J genes are TRBV4-1 and TRBJ2-1; TRBD1 matches at 9 bases. V lost 3 bases and J lost 0; bases outside the gene matches: 6. The CDR3 sequence is 17 residues long. The germline CDR1 and CDR2 sequences are MGHRA and YSYEKL. The CDR3 nucleotides are TGCGCCAGCAGCCAGGGACAGGGTTTTTCCTCCTACAATGAGCAGTTCTTC. It is translated as CASSQGQGFSSYNEQFF.

The V call is TRBV2, the J call TRBJ1-1; D might be TRBD1 (6 bases). Germline-derived CDR1 and CDR2 are SNHLY and FYNNEI. With 11 bases removed from V and 0 bases from J, the gap between germline ends came to 16 bases. The CDR3 is made up of 14 amino acids. DNA for the CDR3: TGTGCCGGGAAACGGGACACTATGAACACTGAAGCTTTCTTT. It translates to CAGKRDTMNTEAFF.

V usage is TRBV2 and J usage is TRBJ2-5, with 14 bases matching TRBD2. The CDR3 runs 17 residues. Unmatched junction bases numbered 14, after V lost 5 bases and J lost 9 bases. Germline loops: CDR1 SNHLY, CDR2 FYNNEI. CDR3 in DNA: TGTGCCAGCAGTTCGGGACTAGCGGGAGCCCTTCAGGGGCCCCAGTACTTC. This sequence encodes CASSSGLAGALQGPQYF.

The chain combines TRBV7-9 with TRBJ2-2; D unresolved. Germline V gene sequence: CDR1 SEHNR, CDR2 FQNEAQ (reference sequence). This CDR3 contains 12 residues. With 4 bases removed from V and 6 bases from J, the gap between germline ends came to 6 bases. The CDR3 protein is CASSSGSGELFF. The CDR3 nucleotides read TGTGCCAGCAGCTCAGGTTCCGGGGAGCTGTTTTTT.

The chain is built from TRBV6-1 and TRBJ2-1, with 8 bases identical to TRBD2. CDR1 is MNHNS, CDR2 SASEGT, per germline. The trim removed 7 bases at V and 6 bases at J, leaving 5 bases unmatched. The CDR3 loop spans 13 amino acids. This CDR3 reads CASKAGVGNEQFF. In DNA form, the CDR3 reads TGTGCCAGCAAAGCGGGAGTTGGCAATGAGCAGTTCTTC.

The chain is built from TRBV7-9 and TRBJ2-3, with 8 bases that match TRBD1. In germline, CDR1 is SEHNR, CDR2 FQNEAQ (reference sequence). Losses at the gene ends were 5 bases for V and 4 bases for J; bases not matched to a gene: 8. This CDR3 spans 15 amino acids. This chain's CDR3 is CASSIGQGVPDTQYF. In DNA form, the CDR3 reads TGTGCCAGCAGCATTGGACAGGGTGTACCAGATACGCAGTATTTT.

On this clone: Other DNA sequences of this sample code for an identical CDR3. The rearrangement joins TRBV21-1 to TRBJ2-5; no DNA check was done on the table's D call, TRBD2. TRBV21-1 is a recognized pseudogene. The CDR3 runs 14 residues. The CDR3 region is CASTRTGTEETQYF. In nucleotides, the CDR3 is TGTGCCAGCACCCGTACCGGGACTGAAGAGACCCAGTACTTC.

By sample fraction, this clone is medium-sized. The CDR3 protein is CASSVSGGNEQFF. CDR3 nucleotide sequence: TGTGCCAGCAGCGTAAGTGGGGGGAATGAGCAGTTCTTC. The chain joins TRBV9 to TRBJ2-1, with D possibly TRBD2 on 6 matching bases. The germline V and J ends were trimmed by 1 base and 7 bases, with 9 bases remaining between them. CDR1 and CDR2 (germline): SGDLS, YYNGEE. This CDR3 contains 13 residues. The variable domain in full, completed from reference TRBV9 and TRBJ2-1, reads DSGVTQTPKHLITATGQRVTLRCSPRSGDLSVYWYQQSLDQGLQFLIQYYNGEERAKGNILERFSAQQFPDLHSELNLSSLELGDSALYFCASSVSGGNEQFFGPGTRLTVL.

The V and J genes are TRBV7-2 and TRBJ2-5; D assignment may be TRBD1 or TRBD2 (7 bases each). Germline V gene lookup returns CDR1 SGHTA and CDR2 FQGNSA. CDR3 size: 14 residues. Between the trimmed V and J ends, which lost 3 bases and 3 bases, there was a span of 11 bases. The CDR3 sequence: CASSFRGGEETQYF. The CDR3 nucleotides are TGTGCCAGCAGCTTCAGGGGGGGAGAAGAGACCCAGTACTTC.

V is TRBV7-2 and J is TRBJ1-2; D unclear. Trimming left V 1 base short and J 5 bases short, with 20 bases between. From germline, CDR1 is SGHTA and CDR2 FQGNSA. The CDR3 extends over 17 amino acids. Written as DNA, the CDR3 is TGTGCCAGCAGCTTAGTGCCCTCCACTCGACTGGCTTATGGCTACACCTTC. It is translated as CASSLVPSTRLAYGYTF.

The chain joins TRBV9 to TRBJ1-3, with D possibly TRBD1 on 5 matching bases. The CDR3 contains 14 residues. Trimming cost V 0 bases and J 4 bases, with 8 bases left between them. CDR1 is SGDLS, CDR2 YYNGEE, per germline. Here the CDR3 DNA reads TGTGCCAGCAGCGTAGTTGGGACGGGAAACACCATATATTTT. It specifies CASSVVGTGNTIYF.

The gene calls are TRBV7-2 and TRBJ2-6, with 9 bases lining up with TRBD1. Germline CDR1 and CDR2: SGHTA and FQGNSA. This CDR3 has 18 amino acids. With 2 bases clipped from V and 0 bases from J, the junction kept 5 bases outside the gene matches. The DNA of the CDR3 is TGTGCCAGCAGCTTACGGGACAGGGTAATCTCTGGGGCCAACGTCCTGACTTTC. It codes for CASSLRDRVISGANVLTF.

The J gene is TRBJ1-1, the V gene TRBV5-1, with 7 positions matching TRBD1. The ends lost 2 bases at V and 7 bases at J; junction bases unmatched: 11. The germline V gene has CDR1 SGHRS and CDR2 YFSETQ. The CDR3 consists of 15 residues. The CDR3 region has the DNA TGCGCCAGCAGCTTAATTTCACAGGGGAGTGGTGAAGCTTTCTTT. This encodes CASSLISQGSGEAFF.

The V and J genes are TRBV6-6 and TRBJ1-6; D is undetermined. The length of the CDR3 is 11 residues. Between the trimmed V and J ends, which lost 4 bases and 7 bases, there was a span of 2 bases. In germline, CDR1 is MNHNY, CDR2 SVGAGI (reference sequence). CDR3 bases: TGTGCCAGCAGTTCCAATTCACCCCTCCACTTT. This sequence encodes CASSSNSPLHF.

The CDR3 region has the DNA TGTGCCAGCAGATTAGGACTAGCGGGAGGCGGACAAGAGACCCAGTACTTC. Its translation is CASRLGLAGGGQETQYF. The gene calls are TRBV5-4 and TRBJ2-5; 14 bases line up with TRBD2. The CDR3 covers 17 residues. With 5 bases clipped from V and 2 bases from J, the junction kept 8 bases outside the gene matches. Germline V gene data show CDR1 as SGHNT and CDR2 as YYREEE (reference sequence).

The chain links TRBV9 to TRBJ1-1; D may be TRBD1 (6 bases). This CDR3 spans 15 amino acids. V lost 0 bases to trimming and J lost 1 base, with 10 bases between them. Germline V gene data show CDR1 as SGDLS and CDR2 as YYNGEE. CDR3 sequence: CASSVGSDRNTEAFF. The CDR3 DNA is TGTGCCAGCAGCGTAGGCTCGGACAGGAACACTGAAGCTTTCTTT.

This clone has just one count. The CDR3 bases are TGTGCCAGCAGCGCGACAGGGGGCGGGGAGCTGTTTTTT. Its protein product is CASSATGGGELFF. This chain joins TRBV7-3 and TRBJ2-2; 9 bases fit TRBD1. CDR1 and CDR2 (germline): SGHTA, FQGTGA. The V gene end was trimmed by 5 bases and the J gene end by 7 bases; junction bases not matched to a gene: 2. This CDR3 contains 13 residues.

V and J are TRBV27 and TRBJ2-2; 7 nucleotides align to TRBD2. From germline, CDR1 is MNHEY and CDR2 SMNVEV (reference sequence). This CDR3 has 20 residues. V shed 7 bases, J shed 3 bases, and the junction held 23 bases outside the gene matches. The CDR3 here is CASMTFFLTVGGFHTGELFF. Written as DNA, the CDR3 is TGTGCCAGCATGACCTTCTTCCTCACGGTCGGGGGGTTCCACACCGGGGAGCTGTTTTTT.

This chain uses TRBV2 with TRBJ2-1; 8 nucleotides match TRBD2. The CDR3 runs to 14 residues. V lost 4 bases to trimming and J lost 3 bases; unmatched junction nucleotides: 2. Germline V gene data show CDR1 as SNHLY and CDR2 as FYNNEI. This CDR3 is CASSVRGGYNEQFF. The CDR3 nucleotides read TGTGCCAGCAGTGTCCGGGGGGGCTACAATGAGCAGTTCTTC.

The chain joins TRBV7-2 to TRBJ2-1; possibly TRBD1 or TRBD2 for D (5 bases each). The CDR3 runs to 18 residues. Germline V gene data show CDR1 as SGHTA and CDR2 as FQGNSA. The V end lost 6 bases, the J end lost 6 bases, and 27 bases lay between the germline ends. The CDR3 region is CASSPQVEGSFLSNEQFF. CDR3 nucleotides: TGTGCCAGCAGTCCGCAGGTAGAGGGGTCCTTTCTTAGCAATGAGCAGTTCTTC.

CDR3 protein: CASSSQGLNEKLFF. In DNA form, the CDR3 reads TGTGCCAGTAGTTCCCAGGGTCTTAATGAAAAACTGTTTTTT. The chain joins TRBV19 to TRBJ1-4, with D tentatively TRBD1 (5 bases). Germline CDR1 and CDR2: LNHDA and SQIVND (reference sequence). Trimming removed 5 bases at V and 4 bases at J, with 11 bases between. The CDR3 covers 14 residues. Supplemented by reference TRBV19 and TRBJ1-4, the full variable domain reads DGGITQSPKYLFRKEGQNVTLSCEQNLNHDAMYWYRQDPGQGLRLIYYSQIVNDFQKGDIAEGYSVSREKKESFPLTVTSAQKNPTAFYLCASSSQGLNEKLFFGSGTQLSVL.

The chain employs TRBV5-1 and TRBJ2-6; D perhaps matches TRBD1 (7 bases). CDR3 size: 18 residues. The germline V gene encodes CDR1 SGHRS and CDR2 YFSETQ. The germline V and J ends were trimmed by 4 bases and 0 bases, with 17 bases remaining between them. The CDR3: CASSNTEGARSGANVLTF. The CDR3 nucleotides are TGCGCCAGCAGCAATACGGAGGGGGCGCGCTCTGGGGCCAACGTCCTGACTTTC.

The J gene is TRBJ2-7, the V gene TRBV5-1, with D perhaps matching TRBD2 (5 bases). The germline V gene has CDR1 SGHRS and CDR2 YFSETQ. The V and J ends lost 0 bases and 7 bases respectively, with 8 bases between them. CDR3 length: 12 residues. As DNA, the CDR3 is TGCGCCAGCAGCTTGGGTGGGAGTGAGCAGTACTTC. This gives the protein CASSLGGSEQYF.

This clone was recorded once. V is TRBV29-1 and J is TRBJ2-7; 7 bases fit TRBD1. Per germline, CDR1 SQVTM and CDR2 ANQGSEA. This CDR3 spans 14 amino acids. Trimming took 4 bases from V and 3 from J; bases not matched to a gene: 9. Written as DNA, the CDR3 is TGCAGCGTTGGTTTTCCGGGACAGAGCTACGAGCAGTACTTC. It encodes CSVGFPGQSYEQYF.

The gene calls are TRBV4-3 and TRBJ1-3, with D unresolved. The CDR3 loop spans 15 amino acids. CDR1 is LGHNA, CDR2 YSLEER, per germline. Trimming pared 2 bases from V and 1 base from J, leaving 9 bases between. CDR3 loop: CASSQYGRSGNTIYF. Here the CDR3 DNA reads TGCGCCAGCAGCCAATATGGCCGTTCTGGAAACACCATATATTTT.

Only a few counts were recorded for this clone. The V gene is TRBV6-1, the J gene TRBJ1-5; D unclear. V was clipped by 3 bases and J by 6 bases, with 12 bases between them. The V gene's germline CDR1 is MNHNS and CDR2 SASEGT. The CDR3 contains 14 residues. The CDR3 protein is CASSDQGIGQPQHF. The CDR3 bases are TGTGCCAGCAGTGATCAAGGGATTGGTCAGCCCCAGCATTTT.

The chain combines TRBV27 with TRBJ2-2; D is perhaps TRBD1 or TRBD2 (5 bases each). Germline values: CDR1 MNHEY, CDR2 SMNVEV (reference sequence). Between the trimmed V and J ends, which lost 6 bases and 3 bases, there was a span of 14 bases. CDR3 length: 15 amino acids. CDR3 nucleotide sequence: TGTGCCAGCAGCACCTACTGGGACGACACCGGGGAGCTGTTTTTT. The encoded protein is CASSTYWDDTGELFF.

The chain carries TRBV30 and TRBJ2-7; possibly TRBD1 for D (7 bases). The CDR3 sequence is 13 residues long. V lost 3 bases and J lost 4, with 13 bases in between. CDR1 GTSNPN and CDR2 SVGIG come from the germline V gene (reference sequence). The CDR3, as DNA: TGTGCCTGGAGGCGGGACAGAAAATACGAGCAGTACTTC. Translating gives CAWRRDRKYEQYF.

This chain links TRBV5-1 with TRBJ2-2; 9 nucleotides agree with TRBD2. Germline V gene lookup returns CDR1 SGHRS and CDR2 YFSETQ. Trimming took 2 bases from V and 2 from J; bases not matched to a gene: 7. The CDR3 extends over 17 amino acids. In DNA, the CDR3 is TGCGCCAGCAGCTTAACCCCGGGACTAGCCAACACCGGGGAGCTGTTTTTT. It is translated as CASSLTPGLANTGELFF.